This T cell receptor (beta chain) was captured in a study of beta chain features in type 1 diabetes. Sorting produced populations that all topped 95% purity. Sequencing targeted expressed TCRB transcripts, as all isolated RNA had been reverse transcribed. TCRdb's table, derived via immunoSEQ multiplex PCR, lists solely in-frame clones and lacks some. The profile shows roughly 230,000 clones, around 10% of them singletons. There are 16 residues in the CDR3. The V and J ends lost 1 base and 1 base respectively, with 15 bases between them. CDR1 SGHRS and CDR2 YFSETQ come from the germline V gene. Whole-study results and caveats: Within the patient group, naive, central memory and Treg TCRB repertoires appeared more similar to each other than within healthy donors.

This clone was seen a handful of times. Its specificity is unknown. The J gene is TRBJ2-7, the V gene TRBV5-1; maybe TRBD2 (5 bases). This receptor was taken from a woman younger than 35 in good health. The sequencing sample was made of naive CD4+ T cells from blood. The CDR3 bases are TGCGCCAGCAGCTTGAGCGAGCGGCGGTTTTCCTACGAGCAGTACTTC. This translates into CASSLSERRFSYEQYF.